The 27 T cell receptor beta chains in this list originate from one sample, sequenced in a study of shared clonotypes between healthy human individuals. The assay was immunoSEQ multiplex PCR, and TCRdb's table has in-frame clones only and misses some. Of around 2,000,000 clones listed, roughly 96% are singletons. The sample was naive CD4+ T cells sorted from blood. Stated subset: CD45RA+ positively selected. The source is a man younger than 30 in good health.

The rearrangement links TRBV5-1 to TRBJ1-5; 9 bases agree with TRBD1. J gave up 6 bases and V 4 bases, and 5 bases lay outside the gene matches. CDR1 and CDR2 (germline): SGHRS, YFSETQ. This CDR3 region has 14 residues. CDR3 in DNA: TGCGCCAGCAGCCCTGACAGGGGGACTCAGCCCCAGCATTTT. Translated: CASSPDRGTQPQHF. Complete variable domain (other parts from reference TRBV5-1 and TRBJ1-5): KAGVTQTPRYLIKTRGQQVTLSCSPISGHRSVSWYQQTPGQGLQFLFEYFSETQRNKGNFPGRFSGRQFSNSRSEMNVSTLELGDSALYLCASSPDRGTQPQHFGDGTRLSIL.

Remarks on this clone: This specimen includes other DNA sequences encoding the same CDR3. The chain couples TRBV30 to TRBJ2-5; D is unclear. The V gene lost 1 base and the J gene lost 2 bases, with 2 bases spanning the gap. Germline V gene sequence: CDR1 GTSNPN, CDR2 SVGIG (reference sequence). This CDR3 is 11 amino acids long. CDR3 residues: CAWSAQETQYF. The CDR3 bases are TGTGCCTGGAGTGCACAAGAGACCCAGTACTTC.

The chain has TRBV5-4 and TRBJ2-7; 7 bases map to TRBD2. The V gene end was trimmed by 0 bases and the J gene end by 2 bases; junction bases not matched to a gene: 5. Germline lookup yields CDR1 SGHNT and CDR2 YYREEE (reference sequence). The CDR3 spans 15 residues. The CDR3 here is CASSLDTAGTYEQYF. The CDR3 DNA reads TGTGCCAGCAGCTTGGACACAGCGGGGACCTACGAGCAGTACTTC.

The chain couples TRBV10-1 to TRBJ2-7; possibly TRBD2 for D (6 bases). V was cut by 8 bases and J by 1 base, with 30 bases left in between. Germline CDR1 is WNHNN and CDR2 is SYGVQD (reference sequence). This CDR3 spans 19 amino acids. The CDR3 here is CASPQRAGPNLLKSYEQYF. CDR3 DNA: TGCGCCAGCCCCCAGCGGGCAGGTCCCAATCTATTGAAGTCCTACGAGCAGTACTTC.

The CDR3 loop is CASSESAFNSPLHF. The CDR3 coding sequence is TGCGCCAGCAGTGAGTCAGCGTTCAATTCACCCCTCCACTTT. The chain carries TRBV10-1 and TRBJ1-6; D ambiguous. This CDR3 comprises 14 residues. V was trimmed by 0 bases and J by 7 bases, leaving 7 bases between them. Per the germline V gene, CDR1 is WNHNN and CDR2 is SYGVQD (reference sequence).

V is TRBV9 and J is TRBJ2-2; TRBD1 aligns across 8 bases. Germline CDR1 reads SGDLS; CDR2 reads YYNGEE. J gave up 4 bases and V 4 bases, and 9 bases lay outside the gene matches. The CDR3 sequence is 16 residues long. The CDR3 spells CASSLRDRITTGELFF. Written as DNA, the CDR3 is TGTGCCAGCAGCCTCCGGGACAGGATAACCACCGGGGAGCTGTTTTTT.

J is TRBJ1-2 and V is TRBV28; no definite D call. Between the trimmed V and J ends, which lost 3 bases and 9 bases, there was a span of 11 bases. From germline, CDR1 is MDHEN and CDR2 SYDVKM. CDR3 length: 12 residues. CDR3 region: CASSFAARSYTF. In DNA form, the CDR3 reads TGTGCCAGCAGTTTCGCTGCCCGAAGCTACACCTTC.

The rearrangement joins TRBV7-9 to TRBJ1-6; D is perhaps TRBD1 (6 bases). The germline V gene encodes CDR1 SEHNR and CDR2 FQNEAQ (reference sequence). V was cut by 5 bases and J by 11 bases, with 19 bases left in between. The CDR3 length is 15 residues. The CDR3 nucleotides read TGTGCCAGCAGCCAAGCAATGGGGGCCCAACCACCCCTCCACTTT. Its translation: CASSQAMGAQPPLHF. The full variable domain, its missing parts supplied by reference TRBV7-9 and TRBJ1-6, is DTGVSQNPRHKITKRGQNVTFRCDPISEHNRLYWYRQTLGQGPEFLTYFQNEAQLEKSRLLSDRFSAERPKGSFSTLEIQRTEQGDSAMYLCASSQAMGAQPPLHFGNGTRLTVT.

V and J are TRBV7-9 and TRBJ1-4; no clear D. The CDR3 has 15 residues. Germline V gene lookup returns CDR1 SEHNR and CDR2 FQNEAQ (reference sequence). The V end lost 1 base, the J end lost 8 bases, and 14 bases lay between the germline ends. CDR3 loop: CASSLGAGDGEKLFF. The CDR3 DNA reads TGTGCCAGCAGCTTAGGGGCCGGCGACGGGGAAAAACTGTTTTTT.

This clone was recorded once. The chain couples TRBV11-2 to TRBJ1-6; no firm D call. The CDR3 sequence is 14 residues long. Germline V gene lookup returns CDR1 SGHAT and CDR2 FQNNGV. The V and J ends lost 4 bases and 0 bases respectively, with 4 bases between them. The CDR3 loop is CASSSSSYNSPLHF. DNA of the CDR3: TGTGCCAGCAGCTCCAGCTCCTATAATTCACCCCTCCACTTT.

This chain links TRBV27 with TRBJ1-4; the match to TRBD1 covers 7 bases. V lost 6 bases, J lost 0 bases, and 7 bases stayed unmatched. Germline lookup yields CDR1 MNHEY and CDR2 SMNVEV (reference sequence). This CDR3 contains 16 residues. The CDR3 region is CASRRTGGATNEKLFF. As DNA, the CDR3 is TGTGCCAGCAGAAGGACAGGAGGAGCAACTAATGAAAAACTGTTTTTT.

CDR3 in DNA: TGTGCCAGCAGCCCCCCGAGGGTGGAGCTGTTTTTT. Translated: CASSPPRVELFF. J is TRBJ2-2 and V is TRBV7-9; D possibly corresponds to TRBD2 (5 bases). Trimming took 5 bases from V and 10 from J, leaving 11 bases between them. Germline V gene data show CDR1 as SEHNR and CDR2 as FQNEAQ (reference sequence). The CDR3 runs 12 residues.

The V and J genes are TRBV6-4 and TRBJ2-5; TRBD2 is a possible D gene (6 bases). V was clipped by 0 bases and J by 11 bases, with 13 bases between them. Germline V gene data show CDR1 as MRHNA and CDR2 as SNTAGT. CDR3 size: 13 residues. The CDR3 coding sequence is TGTGCCAGCAGTGACTCGCCCGGGGGAAAACAGTACTTC. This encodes CASSDSPGGKQYF.

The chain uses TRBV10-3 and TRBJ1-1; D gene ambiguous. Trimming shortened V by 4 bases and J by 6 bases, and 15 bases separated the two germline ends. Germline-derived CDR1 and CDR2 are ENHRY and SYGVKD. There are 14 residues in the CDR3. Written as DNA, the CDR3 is TGTGCCATCAGTGGGACCTCCGGTTTTTCTGAAGCTTTCTTT. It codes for CAISGTSGFSEAFF.

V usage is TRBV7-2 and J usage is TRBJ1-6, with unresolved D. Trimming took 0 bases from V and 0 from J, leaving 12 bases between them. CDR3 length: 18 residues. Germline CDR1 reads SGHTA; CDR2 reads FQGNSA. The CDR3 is CASSLALPTSSYNSPLHF. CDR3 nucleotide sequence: TGTGCCAGCAGCTTAGCGCTTCCCACGAGCTCCTATAATTCACCCCTCCACTTT. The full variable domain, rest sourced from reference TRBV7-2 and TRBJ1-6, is GAGVSQSPSNKVTEKGKDVELRCDPISGHTALYWYRQSLGQGLEFLIYFQGNSAPDKSGLPSDRFSAERTGGSVSTLTIQRTQQEDSAVYLCASSLALPTSSYNSPLHFGNGTRLTVT.

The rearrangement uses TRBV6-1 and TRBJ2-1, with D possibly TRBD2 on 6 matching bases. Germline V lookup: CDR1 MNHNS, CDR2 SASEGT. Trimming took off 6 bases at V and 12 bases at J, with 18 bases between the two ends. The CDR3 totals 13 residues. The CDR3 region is CASSETRLVGQFF. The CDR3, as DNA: TGTGCCAGCAGCGAAACAAGACTAGTTGGGCAGTTCTTC.

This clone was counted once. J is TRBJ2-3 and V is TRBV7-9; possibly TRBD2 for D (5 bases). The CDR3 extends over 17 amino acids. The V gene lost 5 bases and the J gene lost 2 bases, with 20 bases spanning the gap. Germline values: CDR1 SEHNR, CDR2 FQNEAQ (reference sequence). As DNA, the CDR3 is TGTGCCAGCAGCCTATTCGGCTTCTCGGGGAACACAGATACGCAGTATTTT. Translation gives CASSLFGFSGNTDTQYF.

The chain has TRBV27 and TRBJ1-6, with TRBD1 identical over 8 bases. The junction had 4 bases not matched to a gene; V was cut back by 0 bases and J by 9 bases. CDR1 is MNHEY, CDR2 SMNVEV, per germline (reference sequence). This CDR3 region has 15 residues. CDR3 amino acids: CASSLSRTGPSPLHF. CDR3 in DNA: TGTGCCAGCAGTTTATCCCGGACAGGGCCTTCACCCCTCCACTTT.

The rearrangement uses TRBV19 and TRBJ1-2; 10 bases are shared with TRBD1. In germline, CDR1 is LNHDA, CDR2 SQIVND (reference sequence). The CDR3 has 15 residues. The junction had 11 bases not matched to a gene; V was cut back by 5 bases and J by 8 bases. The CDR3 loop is CASSQVETGGAGYTF. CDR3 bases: TGTGCCAGTAGTCAGGTCGAGACAGGGGGCGCCGGCTACACCTTC.

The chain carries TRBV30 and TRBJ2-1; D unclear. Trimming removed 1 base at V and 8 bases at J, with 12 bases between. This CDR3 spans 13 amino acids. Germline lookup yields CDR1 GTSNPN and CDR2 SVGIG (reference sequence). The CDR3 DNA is TGTGCCTGGAGTGGAACCGTAAGGGATGAGCAGTTCTTC. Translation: CAWSGTVRDEQFF.

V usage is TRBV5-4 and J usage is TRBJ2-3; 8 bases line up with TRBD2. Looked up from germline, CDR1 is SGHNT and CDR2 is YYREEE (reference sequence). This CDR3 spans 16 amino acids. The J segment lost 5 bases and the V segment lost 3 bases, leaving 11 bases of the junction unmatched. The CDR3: CASSWNAGTSGDTQYF. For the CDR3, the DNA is TGTGCCAGCAGCTGGAATGCCGGGACTAGTGGAGATACGCAGTATTTT.

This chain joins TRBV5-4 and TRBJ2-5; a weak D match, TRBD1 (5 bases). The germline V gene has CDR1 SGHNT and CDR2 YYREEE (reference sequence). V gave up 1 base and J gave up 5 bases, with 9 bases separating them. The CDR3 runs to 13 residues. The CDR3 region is CASSLRGGETQYF. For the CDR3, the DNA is TGTGCCAGCAGCTTGAGGGGTGGGGAGACCCAGTACTTC.

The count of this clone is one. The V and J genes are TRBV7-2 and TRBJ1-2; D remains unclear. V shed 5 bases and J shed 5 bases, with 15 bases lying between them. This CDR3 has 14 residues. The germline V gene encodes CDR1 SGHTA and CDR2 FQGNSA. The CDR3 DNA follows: TGTGCCAGCAGCCGTCAGAGGTCCTGGTATGGCTACACCTTC. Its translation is CASSRQRSWYGYTF.

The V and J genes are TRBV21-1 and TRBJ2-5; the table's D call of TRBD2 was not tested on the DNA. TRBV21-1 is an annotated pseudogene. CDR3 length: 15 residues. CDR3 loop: CASSKNQRSQETQYF. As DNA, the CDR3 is TGTGCCAGCAGCAAAAATCAGCGCTCCCAAGAGACCCAGTACTTC.

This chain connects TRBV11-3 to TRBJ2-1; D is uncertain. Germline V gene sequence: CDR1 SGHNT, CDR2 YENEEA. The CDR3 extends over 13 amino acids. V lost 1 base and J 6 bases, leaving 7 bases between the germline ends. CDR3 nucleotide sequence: TGTGCCAGCAGCTTAGTCTTCAGCAATGAGCAGTTCTTC. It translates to CASSLVFSNEQFF.

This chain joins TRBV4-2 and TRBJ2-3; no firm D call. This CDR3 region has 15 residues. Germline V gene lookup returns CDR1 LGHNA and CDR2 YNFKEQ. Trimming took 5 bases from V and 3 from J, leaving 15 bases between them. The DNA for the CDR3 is TGTGCCAGCAGCACTATGGGCTCTCTAACAGATACGCAGTATTTT. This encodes CASSTMGSLTDTQYF.

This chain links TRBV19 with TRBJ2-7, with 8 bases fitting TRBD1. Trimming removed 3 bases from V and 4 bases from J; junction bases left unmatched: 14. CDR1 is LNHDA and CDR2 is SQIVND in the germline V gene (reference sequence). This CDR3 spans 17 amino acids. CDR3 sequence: CASSIGELGQGSYEQYF. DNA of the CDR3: TGTGCCAGTAGTATCGGAGAATTAGGACAGGGCTCGTACGAGCAGTACTTC.